The 8 T cell receptor beta chains below all came from one sample that was sequenced in a study of beta chain features in type 1 diabetes. Study findings and constraints: A moderate, significant TCRB CDR3 shortening appeared in type 1 diabetes across four CD4+ subsets.

Their target antigens are unknown. Reverse transcribing all isolated RNA meant expressed TCRB transcripts were sequenced. Clones were sequenced by immunoSEQ multiplex PCR, and TCRdb holds only the in-frame ones, with some missing. The sample lists 200,000 to 300,000 clones, 14% occurring once. Sequenced sample: naive CD4+ T cells from blood. Receptor source: a man aged 25-40 years with type 1 diabetes.

This clone came up a few times. The V gene is TRBV5-6, the J gene TRBJ1-1; 9 nucleotides align to TRBD1. Losses at the gene ends were 1 base for V and 0 bases for J; bases not matched to a gene: 10. Per germline, CDR1 SGHDT and CDR2 YYEEEE. The CDR3 covers 18 residues. This CDR3 is CASSLRRTGVIMNTEAFF. CDR3 nucleotides: TGTGCCAGCAGCTTGCGGCGGACAGGGGTTATCATGAACACTGAAGCTTTCTTT.

This clone was seen a few times. The chain has TRBV5-5 and TRBJ1-1; no definite D call. The CDR3 extends over 14 amino acids. Looked up from germline, CDR1 is SGHKS and CDR2 is YYEKEE (reference sequence). Trimming cost V 4 bases and J 4 bases, with 14 bases left between them. The CDR3 DNA sequence: TGTGCCAGCAGCCAAAGGACTTCGGGCACTGAAGCTTTCTTT. Protein product: CASSQRTSGTEAFF.

This clone was seen a handful of times. The genes are TRBV6-6 and TRBJ2-1; D ambiguous. The CDR3 has 13 residues. Germline V CDR1 and CDR2: MNHNY, SVGAGI (reference sequence). Trimming removed 6 bases from V and 7 bases from J, with 13 bases in between. The CDR3 nucleotides read TGTGCCAGCAGAGAGGTCCTTTGGAATGAGCAGTTCTTC. Its translation is CASREVLWNEQFF.

This clone was detected a few times. The chain has TRBV9 and TRBJ2-1; 11 nucleotides align to TRBD2. This CDR3 region has 15 residues. Germline V CDR1 and CDR2: SGDLS, YYNGEE. With 5 bases clipped from V and 5 bases from J, the junction kept 6 bases outside the gene matches. The CDR3, as DNA: TGTGCCAGCAGTAGTCTAGCGGGGGGCAACAATGAGCAGTTCTTC. Translated, it gives CASSSLAGGNNEQFF.

There are a few counts of this clone. This chain uses TRBV11-2 with TRBJ2-7; TRBD2 aligns across 10 bases. The CDR3 sequence is 14 residues long. The germline CDR1 and CDR2 sequences are SGHAT and FQNNGV. V trimming: 5 bases; J trimming: 3 bases; junction bases outside the gene matches: 4. Here the CDR3 DNA reads TGTGCCAGCAGCCCCGGGACTAGCGTCTACGAGCAGTACTTC. Encoded protein: CASSPGTSVYEQYF.

A few counts support this clone. The chain couples TRBV29-1 to TRBJ2-1; D remains unclear. This CDR3 contains 13 residues. Germline-derived CDR1 and CDR2 are SQVTM and ANQGSEA. V lost 6 bases and J 4 bases, leaving 13 bases between the germline ends. The CDR3 DNA sequence: TGCAGCGTCGAAACCTCGCGGTACAATGAGCAGTTCTTC. Amino acids: CSVETSRYNEQFF.

The gene calls are TRBV27 and TRBJ1-1; D may be TRBD1 (5 bases). CDR1 MNHEY and CDR2 SMNVEV come from the germline V gene (reference sequence). Trimming cost V 5 bases and J 0 bases, with 10 bases left between them. The CDR3 contains 14 residues. The CDR3 sequence: CASSPQVLNTEAFF. In nucleotides, the CDR3 is TGTGCCAGCAGTCCACAGGTACTGAACACTGAAGCTTTCTTT.

The J gene is TRBJ2-1, the V gene TRBV5-6, with D perhaps matching TRBD2 (5 bases). The CDR3 extends over 15 amino acids. The germline V and J ends were trimmed by 4 bases and 3 bases, with 14 bases remaining between them. Germline CDR1 reads SGHDT; CDR2 reads YYEEEE. The CDR3 sequence: CASSLAAGDYNEQFF. CDR3 DNA sequence: TGTGCCAGCAGCCTCGCCGCCGGGGACTACAATGAGCAGTTCTTC.